A selection of T cell receptor beta chains follows, all from one sample in a study of CD8 T cells in ankylosing spondylitis. Each CDR3 protein is one row after TCRdb ran MiXCR on the 5' RACE reads. The repertoire holds roughly 370,000 distinct CDR3 sequences, with about 22% as singletons. The sequencing sample was made of blood, either unsorted or a sorted T cell fraction (not recorded which). Receptors originate from a male donor with ankylosing spondylitis. The CDR3 runs from the conserved cysteine through the conserved F or W. D genes are given only for firm matches. A clone size is listed for some rows: how often the clone was seen (once, few, many), or a class if it is expanded.

j_call d_call v_call clone_size cdr3_nt cdr3_aa
TRBJ2-3 - TRBV12-3/TRBV12-4 few TGTGCCAGCAGTTTACGTCCCCCCGGTAGTAGACTCTCACTCACAGATACGCAGTATTTT CASSLRPPGSRLSLTDTQYF
TRBJ2-6 - TRBV4-1 few TGCGCCAGCAGCCAAGAAACAGGGCTCTCTGGGGCCAACGTCCTGACTTTC CASSQETGLSGANVLTF
TRBJ1-2 - TRBV4-1 - TGCGCCAGCAGCCAAGCCCCCGGGAATCTAGGCGCCTATGGCTACACCTTC CASSQAPGNLGAYGYTF
TRBJ2-7 TRBD1 TRBV7-8 many TGTGCCAGCAGCTCGTGGACAGGGCTCTACGAGCAGTACTTC CASSSWTGLYEQYF
TRBJ1-1 - TRBV7-2 few TGTGCCAGCAGCTCTAACGTAGGCACTGAAGCTTTCTTT CASSSNVGTEAFF
TRBJ1-2 - TRBV3-1 - TGTGCCAGCAGCCAACGGGGGCCCCCGTATGGCTACACCTTC CASSQRGPPYGYTF
TRBJ1-1 - TRBV12-3/TRBV12-4 - TGTGCCAGCAGTTTAAGGGTCCAGAGGGCTGAAGCTTTCTTT CASSLRVQRAEAFF
TRBJ2-5 - TRBV20-1 - TGCAGTGCTAGGGTAGCGGAAACCCAAGAGACCCAGTACTTC CSARVAETQETQYF
TRBJ1-5 - TRBV6-2/TRBV6-3 - TGTGCCAGCAGCAATAAGCCAGCCCCCCAGCATTTT CASSNKPAPQHF
TRBJ1-3 - TRBV28 few TGTGCCAGCAGTTTCTCCCTCCACACCATATATTTT CASSFSLHTIYF
TRBJ2-1 TRBD2 TRBV20-1 few TGCAGTGCTAGGACGGGACTAGCGGGAGATAAGGGCAATGAGCAGTTCTTC CSARTGLAGDKGNEQFF
TRBJ2-2 - TRBV7-3 - TGTGCCAGCAGCCCGCCCACGAACACCGGGGAGCTGTTTTTT CASSPPTNTGELFF
TRBJ2-3 TRBD2 TRBV24-1 - TGTGCCACCAGTGATCCGCGGACTAGCGGCCCCACAGATACGCAGTATTTT CATSDPRTSGPTDTQYF
TRBJ2-2 TRBD2 TRBV24-1 - TGTGCCACCAGTGCACGAGGTAGCGGGAGTAGGGTCGGGGAGCTGTTTTTT CATSARGSGSRVGELFF
TRBJ2-1 - TRBV11-3 few TGTGCCAGCAGCTCGCGCAGAGACTACAATGAGCAGTTCTTC CASSSRRDYNEQFF
TRBJ2-7 - TRBV15 - TGTGCCACCAGCAGAGACCGGGTTACCTACGAGCAGTACTTC CATSRDRVTYEQYF
TRBJ2-3 - TRBV15 - TGTGCCACCAGCAGGGACCTAGCCCGGGACATCTACGCCCCCCCAGATACGCAGTATTTT CATSRDLARDIYAPPDTQYF
TRBJ2-7 TRBD1 TRBV7-8 - TGTGCCAGCAGCTTAGTGGGACAGGGGGTATCCTACGAGCAGTACTTC CASSLVGQGVSYEQYF
TRBJ2-1 - TRBV12-3/TRBV12-4 few TGTGCCAGCACCAGTGATGGGAGTGTCTACAATGAGCAGTTCTTC CASTSDGSVYNEQFF
TRBJ2-7 - TRBV6-6 - TGTGCCAGCGGATGGGGCCCTATCGAGCAGTACTTC CASGWGPIEQYF
TRBJ2-7 - TRBV25-1 - TGTGCCAGCACCCAAGTGGGGTTGGCCTACGAGCAGTACTTC CASTQVGLAYEQYF
TRBJ1-4 TRBD1 TRBV28 few TGTGCCAGCAGTTCCACAGGGACAGGGGATGAAAAACTGTTTTTT CASSSTGTGDEKLFF
TRBJ2-7 - TRBV12-3/TRBV12-4 - TGTGCCAGCAGTCATCACAGGACCTACGAGCAGTACTTC CASSHHRTYEQYF
TRBJ2-5 TRBD2 TRBV5-1 - TGCGCCAGCAGCCCCGGTGGGGGGGAAGAGACCCAGTACTTC CASSPGGGEETQYF
TRBJ2-5 TRBD1 TRBV3-1 - TGTGCCAGCAGCCAACCCGGGACAGGGAAAGGGGAGACCCAGTACTTC CASSQPGTGKGETQYF
TRBJ2-1 TRBD2 TRBV7-2 few TGTGCCAGTAGCGGGTATGCATACAATGAGCAGTTCTTC CASSGYAYNEQFF
TRBJ2-7 TRBD2 TRBV3-1 few TGTGCCAGCAGCCAAGGTGCTAGCGGGAATCTGTACGAGCAGTACTTC CASSQGASGNLYEQYF
TRBJ2-1 - TRBV5-1 few TGCGCCAGCAGCGCCTGGGGTCAAAAAACCAATGAGCAGTTCTTC CASSAWGQKTNEQFF
TRBJ2-3 TRBD2 TRBV2 - TGTGCCAGCAACGTCCTAGCGGGAACAGATACGCAGTATTTT CASNVLAGTDTQYF
TRBJ2-7 - TRBV4-3 - TGCGCCAGCAGCCGCACCTTGGAGGGTTACGAGCAGTACTTC CASSRTLEGYEQYF
TRBJ1-1 - TRBV20-1 - TGCAGTGCTAGGTGGGGAGGTGAAGCTTTCTTT CSARWGGEAFF
TRBJ2-5 - TRBV5-1 few TGCGCCAGCAGCCAGCTGACAGCCCGAGAGACCCAGTACTTC CASSQLTARETQYF
TRBJ1-1 - TRBV5-1 few TGCGCCAGCAGCTTGGGCGATGGGCACACTGAAGCTTTCTTT CASSLGDGHTEAFF
TRBJ2-7 - TRBV4-2 - TGTGCCAGCAGCCAAGAGACAGAACCCCGCTACGAGCAGTACTTC CASSQETEPRYEQYF
TRBJ2-1 - TRBV7-2 - TGTGCCAGCAGCTCCCCCAGTCCTAATGAGCAGTTCTTC CASSSPSPNEQFF
TRBJ2-7 - TRBV7-2 - TGTGCCAGCAGCTTAGGACGGGACGGATTATACGAGCAGTACTTC CASSLGRDGLYEQYF
TRBJ1-2 - TRBV5-1 - TGCGCCAGCAGCGTGCTAGGGGACGACTATGGCTACACCTTC CASSVLGDDYGYTF
TRBJ2-1 - TRBV10-3 - TGTGCCATCAGTGAGACTACAGGGATTGAGCAGTTCTTC CAISETTGIEQFF
TRBJ2-1 TRBD1 TRBV28 - TGTGCCAGCAGTACAGGGGCGGCTAGCCGGGAGCAGTTCTTC CASSTGAASREQFF
TRBJ2-5 TRBD2 TRBV5-1 - TGCGCCAGCAGCTTGGGGGGCGGGAGTTGGGGACAAGAGACCCAGTACTTC CASSLGGGSWGQETQYF
TRBJ1-4 - TRBV25-1 - TGTGCCAGCAGTGAATTCGGGGGGCGGGAAGAAAAACTGTTTTTT CASSEFGGREEKLFF
TRBJ2-3 - TRBV21-1 - TGTGCCAGCAGCAGGTGGGGCAGGGGGCGAGATACGCAGTATTTT CASSRWGRGRDTQYF
TRBJ1-1 - TRBV6-1 - TGTGCCAGCAGTGTTAGGGCAGGGGAAACGGGCAACACTGAAGCTTTCTTT CASSVRAGETGNTEAFF
TRBJ2-1 - TRBV19 - TGTGCCAGTAGTATTCTGGGGAGAGGCTCCTACAATGAGCAGTTCTTC CASSILGRGSYNEQFF
TRBJ2-2 - TRBV6-1 few TGTGCCGTCGGAGCCATGAACACCGGGGAGCTGTTTTTT CAVGAMNTGELFF
TRBJ2-3 - TRBV20-1 - TGCAGTGCTAGGCGGTATCCTAGCACAGATACGCAGTATTTT CSARRYPSTDTQYF
TRBJ1-3 - TRBV7-8 - TGTGCCAGCAGCTTAGGCGCCAACACCATATATTTT CASSLGANTIYF
TRBJ2-1 - TRBV2 - TGTGCCAGCAGTGGGCCTTCGGAGCAGTTCTTC CASSGPSEQFF
TRBJ1-1 - TRBV12-3/TRBV12-4 - TGTGCCAGCAGTCTCACCAGGGAAGTTGGTGAAGCTTTCTTT CASSLTREVGEAFF
TRBJ2-1 - TRBV11-3 - TGTGCCAGCACTCCCGGGCGAGCCTACAATGAGCAGTTCTTC CASTPGRAYNEQFF
TRBJ2-7 - TRBV5-1 few TGCGCCAGCAGGGCCCAGGGTTTCACGGGCTACGAGCAGTACTTC CASRAQGFTGYEQYF